Below are 24 T cell receptor beta chains sequenced from a single sample in a study of tumor-infiltrating lymphocytes in glioblastoma multiforme (dated by TCRdb to the late 2010s). TCRdb records Illumina HiSeq 2500 as the sequencer. Using a modified ARM-PCR protocol with multiple V-beta primers and a C-beta primer, the team built TCRB libraries from RNA through three nested multiplex PCR rounds. TCRdb's own reprocessing of the public reads used fastp at Q25 and MiXCR and kept productive beta chains. One record per CDR3 amino acid sequence lists the most common genes and DNA. Across this sample there are approximately 20,000 distinct CDR3 sequences, with under 80% seen only once. The ten most abundant clones make up more than 15% of the sample. The sample was peripheral blood. The receptors shown here come from a male donor with glioblastoma.

The CDR3: CASSLDSGRRQFF. The DNA for the CDR3 is TGTGCCAGCAGCTTAGATAGCGGGAGGAGGCAGTTCTTC. The V call is TRBV11-2, the J call TRBJ2-1, with 10 bases identical to TRBD2. The CDR3 is made up of 13 amino acids. V gave up 0 bases and J gave up 12 bases; unmatched junction bases: 2. Germline V gene data show CDR1 as SGHAT and CDR2 as FQNNGV.

The chain joins TRBV6-1 to TRBJ2-7; maybe TRBD1 (6 bases). The CDR3 length is 13 residues. The V end was cut by 3 bases, the J end by 0 bases, with 6 bases between. Germline V gene lookup returns CDR1 MNHNS and CDR2 SASEGT. CDR3 nucleotide sequence: TGTGCCAGCAGTGAGGACAGCTCCTACGAGCAGTACTTC. Translating it yields CASSEDSSYEQYF.

This clonotype showed up just once. A junction end diverges from the germline sequence, so it may reflect a read error. This chain joins TRBV11-2 and TRBJ2-3; D unresolved. CDR1 and CDR2 (germline): SGHAT, FQNNGV. There are 13 residues in the CDR3. DNA for the CDR3: TGTGCCTGCAGCTTCGGTTCTCGAGATACGCAATATTTT. This sequence encodes CACSFGSRDTQYF.

A single count supports this clonotype. The J gene is TRBJ2-7, the V gene TRBV6-5; a possible D gene is TRBD2 (5 bases). The germline V gene has CDR1 MNHEY and CDR2 SVGAGI. The CDR3 length is 13 residues. Trimming removed 11 bases from V and 3 bases from J, with 17 bases in between. The CDR3, as DNA: TGTGCCTGCGGTTACGGGGTCCGCTACGAGCAGTACTTC. Translating it yields CACGYGVRYEQYF.

Note on this clonotype: A much larger clone sits a single nucleotide away, making a read error possible. The genes are TRBV6-1 and TRBJ1-1, with unresolved D. Between the trimmed V and J ends, which lost 8 bases and 3 bases, there was a span of 13 bases. CDR3 length: 13 residues. Germline lookup yields CDR1 MNHNS and CDR2 SASEGT. CDR3 protein: CASGVRPDTEAFF. CDR3 DNA: TGTGCCAGCGGTGTCAGACCAGACACTGAAGCTTTCTTT.

The J gene is TRBJ1-3, the V gene TRBV11-2; D ambiguous. Trimming took 5 bases from V and 3 from J, leaving 8 bases between them. The CDR3 has 13 residues. The germline CDR1 and CDR2 sequences are SGHAT and FQNNGV. As DNA, the CDR3 is TGTGCCAGCAGCCAAAATGATGGAAACACCATATATTTT. Amino acid sequence: CASSQNDGNTIYF.

As for this clonotype: The CDR3 does not close with the conserved phenylalanine or tryptophan, likely indicating a read error. The limits of the CDR3 on the DNA are not certain, so only TCRdb's listed CDR3 is given. The rearrangement links TRBV11-2 to TRBJ2-3; the table's D gene call, TRBD2, was not cross checked with the DNA. The CDR3 extends over 16 residues, inclusive of both ends. CDR1 and CDR2 (germline): SGHAT, FQNNGV. Here the CDR3 reads CASSPRVAGCSDTQYC.

The chain employs TRBV24-1 and TRBJ2-7, with D maybe TRBD2 (6 bases). V was cut by 4 bases and J by 3 bases, with 18 bases left in between. This CDR3 contains 16 residues. Germline-derived CDR1 and CDR2 are KGHDR and SFDVKD. DNA for the CDR3: TGTGCCACCAGTGACCGCCCGACTAGTTATATCTACGAGCAGTACTTC. As protein: CATSDRPTSYIYEQYF.

The chain carries TRBV6-1 and TRBJ2-6, with D perhaps matching TRBD1 (5 bases). V shed 6 bases and J shed 2 bases, with 8 bases lying between them. In germline, CDR1 is MNHNS, CDR2 SASEGT. This CDR3 spans 14 amino acids. The CDR3 protein is CASRLQAGANVLTF. In DNA form, the CDR3 reads TGTGCCAGCAGGCTACAGGCTGGGGCCAACGTCCTGACTTTC.

In the case of this clonotype: A junction boundary mismatches the germline segment, possibly from a read error. V gene TRBV24-1 combines with J gene TRBJ2-3; D tentatively fits TRBD1 or TRBD2 (5 bases each). CDR3 length equals 15 residues. CDR1 KGHDR and CDR2 SFDVKD come from the germline V gene. CDR3 in DNA: TGTGCCGCCAGTGATCCAGGTCCGGGGCCAGATACGCAGTATTTT. Encoded protein: CAASDPGPGPDTQYF.

The rearrangement uses TRBV11-2 and TRBJ1-1; D ambiguous. Trimming removed 9 bases from V and 0 bases from J, with 14 bases in between. There are 14 residues in the CDR3. Germline CDR1 reads SGHAT; CDR2 reads FQNNGV. DNA for the CDR3: TGTGCCAGTAGCCTCGGGCCGCTGAACACTGAAGCTTTCTTT. It encodes CASSLGPLNTEAFF.

Points on this clonotype: Because it lacks the conserved phenylalanine or tryptophan at the end, this CDR3 is likely a read error. This chain links TRBV6-1 with TRBJ2-1; TRBD2 agrees at 9 bases. J was trimmed by 6 bases and V by 7 bases; bases with no gene match: 4. The CDR3 is made up of 13 amino acids. The germline V gene has CDR1 MNHNS and CDR2 SASEGT. The CDR3 DNA reads as TGTGCCAGCAAAGTGACTAGCGGCAATGAGCAGTTCTCC. Protein product: CASKVTSGNEQFS.

This clonotype has a handful of counts. At one end the junction does not follow the germline gene, possibly because of a read error. The genes are TRBV4-2 and TRBJ2-7; D is unclear. The CDR3 contains 13 residues. Per the germline V gene, CDR1 is LGHNA and CDR2 is YNFKEQ. CDR3 nucleotide sequence: TGTGCCAGCAGCCAAGACAGGTTTAACGAGCAGTATTTC. It encodes CASSQDRFNEQYF.

The gene calls are TRBV29-1 and TRBJ2-1; D is perhaps TRBD2 (5 bases). Germline loops: CDR1 SQVTM, CDR2 ANQGSEA. V was trimmed by 8 bases and J by 5 bases, leaving 13 bases between them. The CDR3 loop spans 12 amino acids. CDR3 nucleotide sequence: TGCAGCACTGACCGGGGAAACAATGAGCAGTTCTTC. This sequence encodes CSTDRGNNEQFF.

V usage is TRBV29-1 and J usage is TRBJ2-3; tentatively, D is TRBD2 (7 bases). V was trimmed by 7 bases and J by 1 base, leaving 12 bases between them. The length of the CDR3 is 13 residues. Germline V lookup: CDR1 SQVTM, CDR2 ANQGSEA. CDR3 loop: CSALGGRTDTQYF. CDR3 nucleotide sequence: TGCAGCGCCCTCGGGGGGCGCACAGATACGCAGTATTTT.

Turning to this clonotype: A much larger clone differs from this one at a single base, so this may be a read error. This CDR3 fails to terminate in the conserved phenylalanine or tryptophan, so it likely reflects a read error. This rearrangement joins TRBV6-5 to TRBJ2-7; D is possibly TRBD1 (5 bases). V dropped 5 bases and J dropped 3 bases, with 14 bases sitting between them. CDR1 and CDR2 (germline): MNHEY, SVGAGI. The CDR3 has 14 amino acids. This chain's CDR3 is CASSRQGAFYEQYL. The CDR3 DNA reads TGTGCCAGCAGTAGGCAAGGGGCCTTCTACGAGCAGTACCTC.

With respect to this clonotype: A junction boundary mismatches the germline segment, possibly from a read error. The J gene is TRBJ1-6, the V gene TRBV11-3; D remains ambiguous. There are 13 residues in the CDR3. CDR1 and CDR2 from the germline V gene are SGHNT and YENEEA. CDR3 DNA sequence: TGTGCCATCAGCCGTGGGCGGTATTCACCCCTCCACTTT. It codes for CAISRGRYSPLHF.

At least ten counts were recorded for this clonotype. The chain combines TRBV10-3 with TRBJ2-1; TRBD1 matches 10 bases. V lost 6 bases and J lost 8; bases outside the gene matches: 1. The CDR3 extends over 12 amino acids. CDR1 and CDR2 from the germline V gene are ENHRY and SYGVKD. The CDR3 region is CAIRTGGDEQFF. DNA of the CDR3: TGTGCCATCAGGACAGGGGGCGATGAGCAGTTCTTC.

This clonotype has only a few counts. The junction departs from germline at one end; a sequencing error may be responsible. The rearrangement joins TRBV5-6 to TRBJ2-1; the D is unclear. The CDR3 runs to 13 residues. Germline-derived CDR1 and CDR2 are SGHDT and YYEEEE. CDR3 protein: CASSSVAYNEQFF. The CDR3, as DNA: TGTGCCAGCAGCTCCGTTGCCTATAATGAGCAGTTCTTC.

As for this clonotype: The CDR3 carries no conserved terminal phenylalanine or tryptophan, so it likely arises from a read error. The gene calls are TRBV4-1 and TRBJ2-1, with 14 nucleotides matching TRBD2. This CDR3 contains 16 residues. Germline CDR1 MGHRA, CDR2 YSYEKL. Here the CDR3 DNA reads TGCGCCAGCGGCCAACCATGGACTAGCGGGAGGAATGAGCAGTTCCTC. Residues: CASGQPWTSGRNEQFL.

The CDR3 spells CASSTPPTDTQYF. CDR3 coding DNA: TGTGCCAGCAGCACTCCGCCAACAGATACGCAGTATTTT. The chain uses TRBV11-2 and TRBJ2-3; D ambiguous. This CDR3 region has 13 residues. Trimming stripped 5 bases from V and 3 bases from J, with 9 bases between. Germline CDR1 is SGHAT and CDR2 is FQNNGV.

To note about this clonotype: This clone may be a read error of a much larger clone one base away. This sequence joins TRBV20-1 and TRBJ2-5; D is undetermined. The CDR3 extends over 13 amino acids. Per the germline V gene, CDR1 is DFQATT and CDR2 is SNEGSKA (reference sequence). CDR3 in DNA: TGCAGTGCTAGTGGGGTCATACAAGAGACCCAGTGCTTC. This codes for CSASGVIQETQCF.

The V and J genes are TRBV20-1 and TRBJ1-1, with a possible D match to TRBD1 (6 bases). The V gene lost 4 bases and the J gene lost 10 bases, with 19 bases spanning the gap. The CDR3 is 13 amino acids. CDR1 and CDR2 from the germline V gene are DFQATT and SNEGSKA (reference sequence). The CDR3 DNA sequence: TGCAGTGCTAACGACGGGACAACCCTCGGAGCTTTCTTT. This codes for CSANDGTTLGAFF.

The rearrangement joins TRBV29-1 to TRBJ2-3, with a possible D match to TRBD1 (6 bases). The J call may be faulty, since TRBJ1-5 better matches the DNA end. There are 14 residues in the CDR3. Germline V gene data show CDR1 as SQVTM and CDR2 as ANQGSEA. CDR3 coding DNA: TGCAGCGTAGGACAGACGATTAGCACAGATACGCAGCATTTT. Its protein product is CSVGQTISTDTQHF.